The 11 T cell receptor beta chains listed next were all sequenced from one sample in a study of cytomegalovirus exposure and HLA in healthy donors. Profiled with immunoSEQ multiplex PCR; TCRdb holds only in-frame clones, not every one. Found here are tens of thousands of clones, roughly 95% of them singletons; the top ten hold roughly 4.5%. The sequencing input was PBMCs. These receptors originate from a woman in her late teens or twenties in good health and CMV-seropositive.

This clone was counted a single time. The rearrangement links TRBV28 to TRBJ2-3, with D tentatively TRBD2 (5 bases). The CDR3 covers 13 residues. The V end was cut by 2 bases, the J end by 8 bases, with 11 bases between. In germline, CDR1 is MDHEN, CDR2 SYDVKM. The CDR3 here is CASSLRQAGTQYF. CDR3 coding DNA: TGTGCCAGCAGTTTACGGCAGGCGGGTACGCAGTATTTT. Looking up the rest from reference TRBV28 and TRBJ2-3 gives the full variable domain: DVKVTQSSRYLVKRTGEKVFLECVQDMDHENMFWYRQDPGLGLRLIYFSYDVKMKEKGDIPEGYSVSREKKERFSLILESASTNQTSMYLCASSLRQAGTQYFGPGTRLTVL.

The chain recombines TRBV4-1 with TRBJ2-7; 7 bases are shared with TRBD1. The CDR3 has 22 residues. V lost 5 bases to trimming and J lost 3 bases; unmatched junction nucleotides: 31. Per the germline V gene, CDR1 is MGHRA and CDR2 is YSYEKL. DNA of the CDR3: TGCGCCAGCAGCTCAAAACCGGGACAGAAAACAGACGAACGTACAAAAGACTACGAGCAGTACTTC. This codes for CASSSKPGQKTDERTKDYEQYF.

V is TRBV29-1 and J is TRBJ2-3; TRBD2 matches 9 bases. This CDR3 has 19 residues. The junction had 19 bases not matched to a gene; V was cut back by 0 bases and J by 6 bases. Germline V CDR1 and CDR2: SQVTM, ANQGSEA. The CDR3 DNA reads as TGCAGCGTTGAAGATACTTCCCCCACCCGTAGCGGGAGCGGGGATACGCAGTATTTT. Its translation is CSVEDTSPTRSGSGDTQYF.

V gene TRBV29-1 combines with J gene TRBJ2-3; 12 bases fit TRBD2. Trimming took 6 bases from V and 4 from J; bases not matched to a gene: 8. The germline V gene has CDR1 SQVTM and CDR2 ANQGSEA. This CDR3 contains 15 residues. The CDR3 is CSVTGLAGKPDTQYF. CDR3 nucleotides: TGCAGCGTGACCGGACTAGCGGGAAAGCCAGATACGCAGTATTTT.

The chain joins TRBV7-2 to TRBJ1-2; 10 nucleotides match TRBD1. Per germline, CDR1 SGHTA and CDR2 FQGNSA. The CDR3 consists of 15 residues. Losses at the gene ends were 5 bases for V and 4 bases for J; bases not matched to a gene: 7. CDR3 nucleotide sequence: TGTGCCAGCAGCGAATGGACAGGGGGTTTCTATGGCTACACCTTC. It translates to CASSEWTGGFYGYTF.

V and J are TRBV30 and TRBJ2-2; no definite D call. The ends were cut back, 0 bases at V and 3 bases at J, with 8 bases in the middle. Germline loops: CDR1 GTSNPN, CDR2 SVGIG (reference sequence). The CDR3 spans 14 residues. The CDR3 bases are TGTGCCTGGAGTGTACTCGAGGACACCGGGGAGCTGTTTTTT. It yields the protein CAWSVLEDTGELFF.

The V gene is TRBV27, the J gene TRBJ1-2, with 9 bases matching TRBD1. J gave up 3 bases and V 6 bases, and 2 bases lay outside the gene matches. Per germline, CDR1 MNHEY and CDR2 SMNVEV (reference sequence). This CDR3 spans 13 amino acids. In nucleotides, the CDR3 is TGTGCCAGCAGCCGGACAGGGGACTATGGCTACACCTTC. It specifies CASSRTGDYGYTF.

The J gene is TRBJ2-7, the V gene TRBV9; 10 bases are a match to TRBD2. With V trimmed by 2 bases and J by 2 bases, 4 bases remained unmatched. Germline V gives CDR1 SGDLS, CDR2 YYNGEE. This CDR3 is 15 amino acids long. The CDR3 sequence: CASSVLAGETYEQYF. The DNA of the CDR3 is TGTGCCAGCAGCGTCCTAGCGGGAGAGACCTACGAGCAGTACTTC.

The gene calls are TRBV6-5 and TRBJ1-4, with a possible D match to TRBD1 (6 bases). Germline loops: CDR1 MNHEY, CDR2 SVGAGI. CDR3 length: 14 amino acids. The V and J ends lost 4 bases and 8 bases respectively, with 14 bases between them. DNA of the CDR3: TGTGCCAGCAGTTCCGGGGGGCAGAGGGAAAAACTGTTTTTT. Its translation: CASSSGGQREKLFF.

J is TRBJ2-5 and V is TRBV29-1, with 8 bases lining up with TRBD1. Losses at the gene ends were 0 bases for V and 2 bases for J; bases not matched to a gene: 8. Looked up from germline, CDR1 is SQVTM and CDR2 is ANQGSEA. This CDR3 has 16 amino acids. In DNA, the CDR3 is TGCAGCGTTGAAGATTGGACAGGGCGCGATCAAGAGACCCAGTACTTC. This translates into CSVEDWTGRDQETQYF.

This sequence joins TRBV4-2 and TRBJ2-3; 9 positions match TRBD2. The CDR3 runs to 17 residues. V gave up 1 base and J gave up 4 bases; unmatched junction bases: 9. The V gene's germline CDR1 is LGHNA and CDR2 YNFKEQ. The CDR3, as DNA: TGTGCCAGCAGCCAAGCCGGGGCGGGAGGGCCCCCAGATACGCAGTATTTT. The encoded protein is CASSQAGAGGPPDTQYF.